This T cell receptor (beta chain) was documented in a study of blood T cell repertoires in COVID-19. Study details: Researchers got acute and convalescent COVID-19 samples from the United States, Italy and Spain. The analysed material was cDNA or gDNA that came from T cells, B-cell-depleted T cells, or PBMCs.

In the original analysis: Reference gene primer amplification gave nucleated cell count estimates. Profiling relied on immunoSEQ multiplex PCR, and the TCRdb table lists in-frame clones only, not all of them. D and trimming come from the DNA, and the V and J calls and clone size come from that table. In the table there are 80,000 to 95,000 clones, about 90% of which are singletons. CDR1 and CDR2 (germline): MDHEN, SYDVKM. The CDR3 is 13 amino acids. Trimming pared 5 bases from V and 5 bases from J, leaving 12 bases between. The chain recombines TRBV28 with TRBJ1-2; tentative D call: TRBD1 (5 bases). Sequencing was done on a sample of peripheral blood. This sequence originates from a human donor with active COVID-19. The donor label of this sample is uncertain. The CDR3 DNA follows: TGTGCCAGCAGTGATGACAGTTTATATGGCTACACCTTC. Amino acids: CASSDDSLYGYTF.